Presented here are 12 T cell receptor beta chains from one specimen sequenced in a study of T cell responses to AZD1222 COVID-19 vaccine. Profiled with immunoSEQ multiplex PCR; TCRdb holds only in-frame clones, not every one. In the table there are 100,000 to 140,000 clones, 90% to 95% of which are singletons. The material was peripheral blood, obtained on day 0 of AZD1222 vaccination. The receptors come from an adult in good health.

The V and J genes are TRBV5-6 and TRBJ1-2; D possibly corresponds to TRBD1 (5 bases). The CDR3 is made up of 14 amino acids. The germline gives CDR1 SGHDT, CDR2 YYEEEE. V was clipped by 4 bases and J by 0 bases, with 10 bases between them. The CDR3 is CASSRGRPNYGYTF. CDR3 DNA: TGTGCCAGCAGCAGGGGACGGCCTAACTATGGCTACACCTTC.

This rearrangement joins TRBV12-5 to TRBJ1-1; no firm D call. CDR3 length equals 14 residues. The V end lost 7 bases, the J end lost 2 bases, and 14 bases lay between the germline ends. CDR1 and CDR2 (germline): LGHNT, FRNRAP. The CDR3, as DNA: TGTGCTAGTGCCTCAAAACAGCCCAACACTGAAGCTTTCTTT. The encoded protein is CASASKQPNTEAFF.

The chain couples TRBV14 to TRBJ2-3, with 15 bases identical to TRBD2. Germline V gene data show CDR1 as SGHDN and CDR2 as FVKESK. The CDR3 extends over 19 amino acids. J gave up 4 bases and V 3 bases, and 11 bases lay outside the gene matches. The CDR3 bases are TGTGCCAGCAGCCATCACCGGACTAGCGGGGGGGCTTCCTCAGATACGCAGTATTTT. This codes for CASSHHRTSGGASSDTQYF.

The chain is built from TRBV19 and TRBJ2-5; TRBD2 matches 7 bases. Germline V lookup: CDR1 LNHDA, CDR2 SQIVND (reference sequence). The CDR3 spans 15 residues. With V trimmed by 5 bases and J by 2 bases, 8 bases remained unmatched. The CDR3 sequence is CASSSPGLPQETQYF. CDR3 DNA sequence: TGTGCCAGTAGTTCCCCGGGACTACCGCAAGAGACCCAGTACTTC.

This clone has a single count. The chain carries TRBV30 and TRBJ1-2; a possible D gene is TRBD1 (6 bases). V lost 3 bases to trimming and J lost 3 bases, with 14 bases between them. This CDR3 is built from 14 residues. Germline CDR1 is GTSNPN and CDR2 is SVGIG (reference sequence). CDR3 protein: CAWRPPGDDYGYTF. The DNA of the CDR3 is TGTGCCTGGAGGCCGCCAGGGGACGACTATGGCTACACCTTC.

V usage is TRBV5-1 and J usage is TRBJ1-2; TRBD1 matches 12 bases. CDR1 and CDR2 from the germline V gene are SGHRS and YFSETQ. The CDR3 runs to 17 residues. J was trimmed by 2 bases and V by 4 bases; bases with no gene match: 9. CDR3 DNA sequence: TGCGCCAGCAGCCACCGGGACAGGGGGCAGTTAAACTATGGCTACACCTTC. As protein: CASSHRDRGQLNYGYTF.

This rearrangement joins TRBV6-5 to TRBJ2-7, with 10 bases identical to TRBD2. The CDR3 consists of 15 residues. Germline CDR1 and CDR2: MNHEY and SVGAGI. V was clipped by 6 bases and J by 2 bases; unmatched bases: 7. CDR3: CASSTLAGVTYEQYF. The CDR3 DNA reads TGTGCCAGCAGCACCCTAGCGGGGGTGACCTACGAGCAGTACTTC.

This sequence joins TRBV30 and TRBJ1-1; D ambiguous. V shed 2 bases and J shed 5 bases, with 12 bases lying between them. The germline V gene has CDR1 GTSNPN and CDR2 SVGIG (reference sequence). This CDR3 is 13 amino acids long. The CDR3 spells CAWSQSSGTEAFF. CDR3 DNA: TGTGCCTGGAGTCAATCCTCGGGTACTGAAGCTTTCTTT. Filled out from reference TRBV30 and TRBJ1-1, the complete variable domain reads SQTIHQWPATLVQPVGSPLSLECTVEGTSNPNLYWYRQAAGRGLQLLFYSVGIGQISSEVPQNLSASRPQDRQFILSSKKLLLSDSGFYLCAWSQSSGTEAFFGQGTRLTVV.

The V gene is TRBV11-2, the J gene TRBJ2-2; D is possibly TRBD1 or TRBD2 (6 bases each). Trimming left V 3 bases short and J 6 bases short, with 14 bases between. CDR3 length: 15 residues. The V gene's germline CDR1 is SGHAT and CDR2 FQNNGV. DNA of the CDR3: TGTGCCAGCAGCTTCTACGGGGGCAAAGCCGGGGAGCTGTTTTTT. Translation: CASSFYGGKAGELFF.

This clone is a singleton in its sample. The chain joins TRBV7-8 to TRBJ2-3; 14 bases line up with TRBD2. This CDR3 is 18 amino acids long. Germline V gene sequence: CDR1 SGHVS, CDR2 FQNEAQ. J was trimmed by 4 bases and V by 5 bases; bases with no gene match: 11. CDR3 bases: TGTGCCAGCAGCCAACGGCGACTAGCGGGGGGGAGGTCAGATACGCAGTATTTT. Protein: CASSQRRLAGGRSDTQYF.

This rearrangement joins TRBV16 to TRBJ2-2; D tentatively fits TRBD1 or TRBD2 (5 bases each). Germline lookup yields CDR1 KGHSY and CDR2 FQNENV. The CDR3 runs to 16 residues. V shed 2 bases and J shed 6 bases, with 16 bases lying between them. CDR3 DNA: TGTGCCAGCAGCCAACATCCTGGGCAGGGAGCCGGGGAGCTGTTTTTT. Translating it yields CASSQHPGQGAGELFF.

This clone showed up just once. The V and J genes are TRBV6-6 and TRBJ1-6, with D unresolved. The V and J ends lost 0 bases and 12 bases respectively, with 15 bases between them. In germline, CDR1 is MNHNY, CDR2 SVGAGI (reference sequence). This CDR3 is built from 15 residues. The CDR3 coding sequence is TGTGCCAGCAGTTACTCGAGGGCGCAGTCGGGACCCCTCCACTTT. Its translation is CASSYSRAQSGPLHF.